This T cell receptor beta chain was documented in a study of shared clonotypes between healthy human individuals. Study conclusions and caveats: What limited the represented genetic and exposure-history diversity was the small number of donors.

The protocol was immunoSEQ multiplex PCR, while the TCRdb copy is restricted to in-frame clones and leaves out a portion. The profile shows some 2,500,000 clones, approximately 94% of them singletons. As for this clone: The antigen remains unidentified.

Germline lookup yields CDR1 SGHRS and CDR2 YFSETQ. The V gene lost 0 bases and the J gene lost 8 bases, with 14 bases spanning the gap. This CDR3 has 14 amino acids. The specimen was naive CD4+ T cells from PBMCs. Specified subset: CD45RA+ positively selected. This clonotype originated in a man aged 18-30 years in good health. Some clones in this sample may be carry-over from other donors' samples. The rearrangement uses TRBV5-1 and TRBJ1-1; D is perhaps TRBD1 (5 bases). The DNA for the CDR3 is TGCGCCAGCAGCTTGGGTCAGGGCACCCAAGAAGCTTTCTTT. It specifies CASSLGQGTQEAFF.